In this sample, the clone carrying this TCR beta chain turned up many times. Its specificity is not known. The source of the sample is a study of CD8 T cells in ankylosing spondylitis. Whole-study results and caveats: Disease-linked clones were found to be CD8+ and relatively rare in peripheral blood. Enrichment of disease-linked clones was reportedly significant in matched ankylosing spondylitis synovial fluid. Some motif variants were previously reported in reactive arthritis synovial fluid and blood.

Per germline, CDR1 MNHEY and CDR2 SMNVEV (reference sequence). The germline V and J ends were trimmed by 4 bases and 0 bases, with 10 bases remaining between them. The CDR3 is made up of 16 amino acids. TCRdb passed the 5' RACE reads through MiXCR, listing each CDR3 protein once. The table has about 320,000 distinct CDR3 sequences, about 9.9% seen once. The receptor comes from a female donor with ankylosing spondylitis or in good health (not recorded which). The chain employs TRBV27 and TRBJ1-6, with D tentatively TRBD1 (5 bases). The sample consisted of blood, either unsorted or a sorted T cell fraction (not recorded which). The CDR3 sequence is CASSSSGSSYNSPLHF. The CDR3 nucleotides are TGTGCCAGCAGTTCCTCAGGGAGCTCCTATAATTCACCCCTCCACTTT.